The 3 T cell receptor beta chains presented below share a single source sample, sequenced in a study of post-analysis software for immune sequencing data. Study findings and constraints: Controls showed lower frequencies than patients for roughly five TRBV segments, and TRBV5-6, TRBV5-1 and TRBV20-1 were among these.

These receptors have no known antigen. Unique molecular identifiers had been added to the TCR beta cDNA libraries. TCRdb re-called the PCR reads through MiXCR, storing one row per CDR3 protein. This table holds some 800,000 distinct CDR3 sequences, under 60% found once. Source material: blood. These receptors were taken from a girl aged 10-17 years with multiple sclerosis.

The chain employs TRBV4-2 and TRBJ2-2; D not resolved. The V and J ends lost 0 bases and 2 bases respectively, with 7 bases between them. Germline V CDR1 and CDR2: LGHNA, YNFKEQ. CDR3 length: 15 amino acids. CDR3 amino acids: CASSQEGVNTGELFF. The CDR3 nucleotides read TGTGCCAGCAGCCAAGAGGGCGTTAACACCGGGGAGCTGTTTTTT.

The CDR3 nucleotides are TGTGCCAGCAGTGGTCTAAGGGCCGATACGCAGTATTTT. Its translation: CASSGLRADTQYF. The rearrangement links TRBV6-6 to TRBJ2-3, with D unresolved. CDR1 MNHNY and CDR2 SVGAGI come from the germline V gene (reference sequence). The CDR3 covers 13 residues. Trimming removed 5 bases at V and 6 bases at J, with 12 bases between.

The chain recombines TRBV6-1 with TRBJ1-2, with 10 bases fitting TRBD1. The J segment lost 5 bases and the V segment lost 5 bases, leaving 14 bases of the junction unmatched. CDR1 and CDR2 (germline): MNHNS, SASEGT. The CDR3 length is 17 residues. CDR3 DNA: TGTGCCAGCAGTCGCGCCGGGACAGGGGCCGCGGGGTATGGCTACACCTTC. Its translation: CASSRAGTGAAGYGYTF.